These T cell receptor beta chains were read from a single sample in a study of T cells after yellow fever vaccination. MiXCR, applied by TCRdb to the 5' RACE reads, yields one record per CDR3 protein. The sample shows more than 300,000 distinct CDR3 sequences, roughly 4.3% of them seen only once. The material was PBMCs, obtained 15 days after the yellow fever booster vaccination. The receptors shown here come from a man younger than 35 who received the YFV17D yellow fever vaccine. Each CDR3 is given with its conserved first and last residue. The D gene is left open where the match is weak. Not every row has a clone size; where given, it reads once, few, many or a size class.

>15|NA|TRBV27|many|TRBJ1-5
CASSLGVDGNQPQHF
TGTGCCAGCAGTTTAGGTGTTGACGGCAATCAGCCCCAGCATTTT
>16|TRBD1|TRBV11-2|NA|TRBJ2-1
CASSLGQGSSYNEQFF
TGTGCCAGCAGCTTGGGACAGGGTTCCTCCTACAATGAGCAGTTCTTC
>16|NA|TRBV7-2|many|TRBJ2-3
CASSLDYGSSTDTQYF
TGTGCCAGCAGCTTAGATTACGGCAGCAGCACAGATACGCAGTATTTT
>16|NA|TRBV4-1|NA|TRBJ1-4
CASSRAGPGLDEKLFF
TGCGCCAGCAGCCGCGCCGGCCCCGGTTTGGATGAAAAACTGTTTTTT
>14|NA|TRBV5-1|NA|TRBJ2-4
CASSPAVGGNIQYF
TGCGCCAGCAGCCCGGCGGTTGGCGGAAACATTCAGTACTTC
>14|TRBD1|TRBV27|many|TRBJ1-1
CASSPRDRGTEAFF
TGTGCCAGCAGTCCCCGGGACAGGGGCACTGAAGCTTTCTTT
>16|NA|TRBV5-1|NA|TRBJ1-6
CASSPLSSSYNSPLHF
TGCGCCAGCAGTCCTTTGAGCTCCTCCTATAATTCACCCCTCCACTTT
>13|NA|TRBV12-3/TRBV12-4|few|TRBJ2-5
CASSLAYQETQYF
TGTGCCAGCAGTTTAGCGTACCAAGAGACCCAGTACTTC
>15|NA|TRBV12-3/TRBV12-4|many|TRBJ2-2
CASSSRGLNTGELFF
TGTGCCAGCAGCTCGCGGGGGCTCAACACCGGGGAGCTGTTTTTT
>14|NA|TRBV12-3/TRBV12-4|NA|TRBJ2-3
CASSFGPQRDTQYF
TGTGCCAGCAGTTTTGGCCCTCAGAGAGATACGCAGTATTTT
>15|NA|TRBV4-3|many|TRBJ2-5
CASSQDGRREETQYF
TGCGCCAGCAGCCAAGATGGGCGCAGGGAAGAGACCCAGTACTTC
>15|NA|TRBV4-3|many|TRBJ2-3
CASSRRHTSTDTQYF
TGCGCCAGCAGCCGACGACACACTAGCACAGATACGCAGTATTTT
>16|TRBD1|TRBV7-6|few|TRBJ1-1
CASSPIIIQGITEAFF
TGTGCCAGCAGCCCAATTATAATACAGGGGATCACTGAAGCTTTCTTT
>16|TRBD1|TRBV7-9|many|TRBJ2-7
CASSLLVGQKRREQYF
TGTGCCAGCAGCCTCTTGGTGGGACAGAAGCGTCGCGAGCAGTACTTC
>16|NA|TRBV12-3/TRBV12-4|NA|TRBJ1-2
CASSFWSSSRLYGYTF
TGTGCCAGCAGTTTTTGGTCTAGTTCAAGGCTCTATGGCTACACCTTC
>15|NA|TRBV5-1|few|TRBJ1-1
CASSLRVGGGTEAFF
TGCGCCAGCAGCTTGAGGGTTGGAGGGGGCACTGAAGCTTTCTTT
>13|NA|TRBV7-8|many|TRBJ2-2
CASSWPTGGELFF
TGTGCCAGCAGCTGGCCCACGGGCGGGGAGCTGTTTTTT
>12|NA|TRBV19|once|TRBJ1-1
CASRQGDTEAFF
TGTGCCAGTCGGCAGGGCGACACTGAAGCTTTCTTT
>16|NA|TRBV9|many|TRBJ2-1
CASSPYGAIGYNEQFF
TGTGCCAGCAGCCCCTATGGCGCGATTGGGTACAATGAGCAGTTCTTC
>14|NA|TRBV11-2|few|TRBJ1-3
CASSLVDSGNTIYF
TGTGCCAGCAGCTTAGTAGACTCTGGAAACACCATATATTTT
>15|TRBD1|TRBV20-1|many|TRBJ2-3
CSAQTPTGDTDTQYF
TGCAGTGCCCAGACCCCCACAGGGGATACAGATACGCAGTATTTT
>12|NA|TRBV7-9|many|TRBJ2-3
CASSISVDTQYF
TGTGCCAGCAGCATAAGTGTAGATACGCAGTATTTT